The 15 T cell receptor beta chains given below trace back to one sample, sequenced in a study of vaccination effects on CD4 cells after COVID-19. Pools of viral peptides were used by the ViraFEST assay to expand antigen-specific CD4+ T cells ahead of sequencing. Culture lasted around eleven days before CD4+ T cell isolation. By PCR, the person was confirmed to have had SARS-CoV-2 infection between March and December 2020. No antigens are known for them. Some clones are missing from TCRdb's copy, which holds only in-frame ones; the method was immunoSEQ multiplex PCR. Among roughly 54,000 clones listed, around 82% were seen once. Specimen: CD4+ T cells from PBMCs cultured with HIV peptides, collected before COVID-19 vaccination. Indicated subset: HIV-1 Nef peptide pool negative control/reference culture. The origin of the receptors is a human donor who had a prior SARS-CoV-2 infection.

The gene calls are TRBV7-9 and TRBJ1-3, with D maybe TRBD1 (5 bases). This CDR3 has 15 amino acids. V was shortened by 3 bases and J by 4 bases, with 13 bases between the two germline ends. Looked up from germline, CDR1 is SEHNR and CDR2 is FQNEAQ (reference sequence). The CDR3 sequence: CASSFRGTAGNTIYF. CDR3 sequence (DNA): TGTGCCAGCAGCTTTAGAGGGACCGCGGGAAACACCATATATTTT.

The rearrangement links TRBV4-2 to TRBJ2-7, with D perhaps TRBD1 (6 bases). Germline V gene lookup returns CDR1 LGHNA and CDR2 YNFKEQ. The CDR3 is 16 amino acids. V was trimmed by 1 base and J by 3 bases, leaving 16 bases between them. CDR3 sequence (DNA): TGTGCCAGCAGCCAAGCCTACGGGACACAGCTCTACGAGCAGTACTTC. It codes for CASSQAYGTQLYEQYF.

The chain recombines TRBV7-2 with TRBJ2-3; D remains unclear. The CDR3 is made up of 15 amino acids. The germline gives CDR1 SGHTA, CDR2 FQGNSA. Trimming stripped 1 base from V and 0 bases from J, with 8 bases between. CDR3 DNA sequence: TGTGCCAGCAGCTTAGTGGTAGGAAGCACAGATACGCAGTATTTT. Its translation is CASSLVVGSTDTQYF.

This chain uses TRBV29-1 with TRBJ2-3; TRBD2 aligns across 12 bases. Germline lookup yields CDR1 SQVTM and CDR2 ANQGSEA. V gave up 5 bases and J gave up 0 bases; unmatched junction bases: 3. The CDR3 sequence is 15 residues long. The CDR3 here is CSVQGTSGSTDTQYF. The CDR3 coding sequence is TGCAGCGTTCAAGGGACTAGCGGGAGCACAGATACGCAGTATTTT.

The V gene is TRBV5-1, the J gene TRBJ2-4; D is uncertain. Trimming left V 4 bases short and J 3 bases short, with 11 bases between. Germline V gene data show CDR1 as SGHRS and CDR2 as YFSETQ. This CDR3 contains 14 residues. DNA for the CDR3: TGCGCCAGCAGCCCCCGGTCGGGCAAAAACATTCAGTACTTC. Protein: CASSPRSGKNIQYF.

The sample holds a few counts of this clone. The chain has TRBV19 and TRBJ2-2; D is unresolved. V lost 3 bases and J lost 3, with 14 bases in between. CDR3 size: 16 residues. The germline CDR1 and CDR2 sequences are LNHDA and SQIVND (reference sequence). As DNA, the CDR3 is TGTGCCAGTAGTATTTTGGTCCCCGGTGACACCGGGGAGCTGTTTTTT. This translates into CASSILVPGDTGELFF.

This CDR3 is CSASSKGGYGYTF. Here the CDR3 DNA reads TGCAGTGCTAGTTCCAAGGGGGGCTATGGCTACACCTTC. The J gene is TRBJ1-2, the V gene TRBV20-1, with D tentatively TRBD1 (6 bases). Trimming took 3 bases from V and 4 from J, leaving 12 bases between them. The germline gives CDR1 DFQATT, CDR2 SNEGSKA (reference sequence). This CDR3 contains 13 residues.

The V and J genes are TRBV9 and TRBJ2-3; a possible D gene is TRBD2 (6 bases). V was clipped by 5 bases and J by 2 bases, with 12 bases between them. Germline CDR1 and CDR2: SGDLS and YYNGEE. The CDR3 runs 14 residues. CDR3 amino acids: CASSASVTTDTQYF. DNA of the CDR3: TGTGCCAGCAGTGCTAGCGTTACCACAGATACGCAGTATTTT.

The chain combines TRBV6-6 with TRBJ1-1; no clear D gene. CDR1 and CDR2 from the germline V gene are MNHNY and SVGAGI (reference sequence). V was trimmed by 0 bases and J by 10 bases, leaving 12 bases between them. The CDR3 loop spans 13 amino acids. The CDR3 spells CASSYSLGSPAFF. CDR3 in DNA: TGTGCCAGCAGTTACTCCCTCGGCTCTCCAGCTTTCTTT.

This chain uses TRBV5-1 with TRBJ2-5; TRBD1 matches 10 bases. Germline V CDR1 and CDR2: SGHRS, YFSETQ. CDR3 length equals 15 residues. V trimming: 4 bases; J trimming: 5 bases; junction bases outside the gene matches: 8. The CDR3 spells CASSRGQGIGETQYF. The CDR3 nucleotides read TGCGCCAGCAGCCGGGGACAGGGGATTGGCGAGACCCAGTACTTC.

The chain uses TRBV7-2 and TRBJ2-7, with 7 positions matching TRBD1. Looked up from germline, CDR1 is SGHTA and CDR2 is FQGNSA. There are 16 residues in the CDR3. V trimming: 4 bases; J trimming: 0 bases; junction bases outside the gene matches: 9. In DNA, the CDR3 is TGTGCCAGCAGCTGGCCGGGACAGACGAGCTCCTACGAGCAGTACTTC. This encodes CASSWPGQTSSYEQYF.

The chain has TRBV11-3 and TRBJ1-1; the D is unclear. The germline CDR1 and CDR2 sequences are SGHNT and YENEEA. The CDR3 contains 14 residues. V was cut by 0 bases and J by 4 bases, with 9 bases left in between. DNA for the CDR3: TGTGCCAGCAGCTTAGAGTTAGGGAGCACTGAAGCTTTCTTT. Translated: CASSLELGSTEAFF.

The chain couples TRBV5-4 to TRBJ2-5, with 9 bases aligning to TRBD1. Germline trimming cut 4 bases from V and 5 bases from J; bases unmatched to any gene: 9. The length of the CDR3 is 15 residues. CDR1 is SGHNT and CDR2 is YYREEE in the germline V gene (reference sequence). In DNA form, the CDR3 reads TGTGCCAGCAGCCAACCGGGACAGGGTCGGGAGACCCAGTACTTC. As protein: CASSQPGQGRETQYF.

V gene TRBV4-1 combines with J gene TRBJ1-5; 8 bases are a match to TRBD1. The CDR3 is 15 residues long. V lost 4 bases and J lost 4; bases outside the gene matches: 6. The germline CDR1 and CDR2 sequences are MGHRA and YSYEKL. DNA of the CDR3: TGCGCCAGCAGCCGACAGGGGTTGATGAATCAGCCCCAGCATTTT. It encodes CASSRQGLMNQPQHF.

The V and J genes are TRBV7-2 and TRBJ1-1, with 7 bases fitting TRBD1. The CDR3 runs 14 residues. In germline, CDR1 is SGHTA, CDR2 FQGNSA. Losses at the gene ends were 3 bases for V and 3 bases for J; bases not matched to a gene: 4. CDR3 protein: CASSLRDSYTEAFF. The CDR3 DNA is TGTGCCAGCAGCTTGAGGGACAGTTACACTGAAGCTTTCTTT. The full variable domain, completed using reference TRBV7-2 and TRBJ1-1, is GAGVSQSPSNKVTEKGKDVELRCDPISGHTALYWYRQSLGQGLEFLIYFQGNSAPDKSGLPSDRFSAERTGGSVSTLTIQRTQQEDSAVYLCASSLRDSYTEAFFGQGTRLTVV.